Listed here are 8 T cell receptor beta chains from one sample, sequenced in a study of post-analysis software for immune sequencing data. Study-level results: There were roughly five TRBV segments more frequent in patients than controls, and TRBV5-6, TRBV5-1 and TRBV20-1 were among them.

The antigens for these receptors are not known. Prepared libraries of TCR beta cDNA carried unique molecular identifiers. Each CDR3 protein gets one entry after TCRdb re-called the PCR reads with MiXCR. The profile shows more than 350,000 distinct CDR3 sequences, approximately 39% of them singletons. Sequenced material: blood. These receptors were taken from a girl between 2 and 10 years old with multiple sclerosis.

The rearrangement links TRBV7-2 to TRBJ1-4, with 10 nucleotides matching TRBD1. V lost 5 bases, J lost 8 bases, and 5 bases stayed unmatched. The CDR3 covers 14 residues. In germline, CDR1 is SGHTA, CDR2 FQGNSA. CDR3 region: CASSVDRGREKLFF. The CDR3 region has the DNA TGTGCCAGCAGCGTTGACAGGGGGCGCGAAAAACTGTTTTTT.

The chain has TRBV7-2 and TRBJ2-7; 7 bases agree with TRBD2. The CDR3 is made up of 15 amino acids. CDR1 is SGHTA and CDR2 is FQGNSA in the germline V gene. V gave up 5 bases and J gave up 2 bases; unmatched junction bases: 9. The CDR3 sequence: CASSLEAGRPYEQYF. The CDR3 coding sequence is TGTGCCAGCAGCCTAGAAGCGGGGCGCCCCTACGAGCAGTACTTC. Using reference TRBV7-2 and TRBJ2-7 for the parts outside the CDR3, the full variable domain is GAGVSQSPSNKVTEKGKDVELRCDPISGHTALYWYRQSLGQGLEFLIYFQGNSAPDKSGLPSDRFSAERTGGSVSTLTIQRTQQEDSAVYLCASSLEAGRPYEQYFGPGTRLTVT.

This sequence joins TRBV15 and TRBJ2-7; D gene unclear. The CDR3 is 13 amino acids. Germline CDR1 reads LNHNV; CDR2 reads YYDKDF (reference sequence). The V end lost 0 bases, the J end lost 4 bases, and 7 bases lay between the germline ends. The CDR3 reads CATSREGFYEQYV. CDR3 nucleotides: TGTGCCACCAGCAGAGAGGGGTTTTACGAGCAGTACGTC.

This clonotype was seen a handful of times. The rearrangement joins TRBV15 to TRBJ2-7; 8 bases align to TRBD2. The CDR3 is made up of 16 amino acids. Germline CDR1 LNHNV, CDR2 YYDKDF (reference sequence). Trimming at V came to 2 bases and at J to 0 bases, leaving 6 bases not matched to a gene. The CDR3 protein is CATSRPSGRSSYEQYF. CDR3 sequence (DNA): TGTGCCACCAGCAGACCAAGCGGGAGAAGCTCCTACGAGCAGTACTTC.

V usage is TRBV7-2 and J usage is TRBJ1-1, with a weak D call TRBD1 (5 bases). V was cut by 2 bases and J by 3 bases, with 16 bases left in between. From germline, CDR1 is SGHTA and CDR2 FQGNSA. The CDR3 length is 16 residues. This CDR3 reads CASSLIGGKGDTEAFF. In nucleotides, the CDR3 is TGTGCCAGCAGCTTAATCGGGGGTAAAGGGGACACTGAAGCTTTCTTT.

The chain combines TRBV3-1 with TRBJ2-1; TRBD2 matches 9 bases. J was trimmed by 4 bases and V by 0 bases; bases with no gene match: 7. Germline V lookup: CDR1 LGHDT, CDR2 YNNKEL (reference sequence). CDR3 length equals 17 residues. CDR3 DNA: TGTGCCAGCAGCCAAGATATAGCGGGAGTAGGGTACAATGAGCAGTTCTTC. It translates to CASSQDIAGVGYNEQFF.

This chain joins TRBV7-9 and TRBJ2-5; no clear D gene. CDR1 is SEHNR and CDR2 is FQNEAQ in the germline V gene (reference sequence). The germline V and J ends were trimmed by 1 base and 4 bases, with 16 bases remaining between them. This CDR3 has 16 amino acids. The CDR3 DNA sequence: TGTGCCAGCAGCTTAGAGTTGGAAGGTTTGTCAGAGACCCAGTACTTC. This gives the protein CASSLELEGLSETQYF.

This clonotype was recorded only once. J is TRBJ2-7 and V is TRBV28, with 8 bases aligning to TRBD2. This CDR3 comprises 14 residues. Germline CDR1 and CDR2: MDHEN and SYDVKM. Germline trimming cut 8 bases from V and 5 bases from J; bases unmatched to any gene: 11. Written as DNA, the CDR3 is TGTGCCAGCTCCATGATGACTAGCGCGAACGAGCAGTACTTC. It specifies CASSMMTSANEQYF.